Presented here are 28 T cell receptor beta chains from one specimen sequenced in a study of PD-1 blockade in classical Hodgkin lymphoma. Each patient relapsed following autologous stem cell transplantation, and prior brentuximab vedotin exposure differed. The data were produced by immunoSEQ multiplex PCR, yet TCRdb's version contains in-frame clones alone and is incomplete. The sample lists under 100,000 clones; approximately 88% were seen once. The specimen was peripheral blood mononuclear cells (PBMCs), collected at baseline. The source is a human donor with classical Hodgkin lymphoma.

This sequence joins TRBV7-9 and TRBJ2-7; tentative D call: TRBD2 (5 bases). This CDR3 is built from 14 residues. The germline gives CDR1 SEHNR, CDR2 FQNEAQ (reference sequence). V lost 4 bases and J 0 bases, leaving 10 bases between the germline ends. In DNA form, the CDR3 reads TGTGCCAGCAGCTCCCCCGGGAACTCCTACGAGCAGTACTTC. Protein product: CASSSPGNSYEQYF. Based on the CDR3 plus reference TRBV7-9 and TRBJ2-7, the full variable domain is DTGVSQNPRHKITKRGQNVTFRCDPISEHNRLYWYRQTLGQGPEFLTYFQNEAQLEKSRLLSDRFSAERPKGSFSTLEIQRTEQGDSAMYLCASSSPGNSYEQYFGPGTRLTVT.

This clone showed up just a few times. Here the CDR3 reads CASSHQPQHF. In DNA, the CDR3 is TGTGCCAGCAGTCATCAGCCCCAGCATTTT. The chain recombines TRBV6-4 with TRBJ1-5; D is unclear. The CDR3 sequence is 10 residues long. Trimming removed 5 bases from V and 5 bases from J, with 1 base in between. In germline, CDR1 is MRHNA, CDR2 SNTAGT.

The chain carries TRBV6-1 and TRBJ2-5; the match to TRBD2 covers 8 bases. Germline V gene sequence: CDR1 MNHNS, CDR2 SASEGT. The CDR3 is made up of 14 amino acids. The V and J ends lost 3 bases and 5 bases, in that order; junction bases with no gene match: 5. CDR3 loop: CASSESAGGETQYF. The CDR3 DNA reads TGTGCCAGCAGTGAGTCGGCGGGAGGTGAGACCCAGTACTTC.

The V and J genes are TRBV7-2 and TRBJ2-1, with D maybe TRBD2 (6 bases). The CDR3 spans 15 residues. Trimming removed 5 bases from V and 6 bases from J, with 17 bases in between. Germline lookup yields CDR1 SGHTA and CDR2 FQGNSA. The CDR3 DNA sequence: TGTGCCAGCAGCCCCCGCGCGGGACTTCGCAATGAGCAGTTCTTC. This translates into CASSPRAGLRNEQFF.

CDR3 nucleotide sequence: TGTGCCAGCAGTTTATGGGGTAGCGAAGCCAAAAACATTCAGTACTTC. Translated, it gives CASSLWGSEAKNIQYF. The chain joins TRBV28 to TRBJ2-4; the D gene is possibly TRBD2 (5 bases). This CDR3 comprises 16 residues. Germline V gives CDR1 MDHEN, CDR2 SYDVKM. V gave up 0 bases and J gave up 0 bases, with 9 bases separating them.

The chain combines TRBV7-2 with TRBJ1-1; 9 bases agree with TRBD1. Trimming took 7 bases from V and 5 from J; bases not matched to a gene: 11. The CDR3 covers 15 residues. CDR1 and CDR2 from the germline V gene are SGHTA and FQGNSA. The CDR3 region is CASTSQGAIGTEAFF. CDR3 DNA: TGTGCCAGCACCTCACAGGGGGCGATTGGAACTGAAGCTTTCTTT.

This CDR3 is CASSLRPYRWDNEQFF. The CDR3 DNA follows: TGTGCCAGCAGCTTGAGGCCGTACCGTTGGGACAATGAGCAGTTCTTC. V usage is TRBV5-6 and J usage is TRBJ2-1; D call uncertain. The CDR3 contains 16 residues. Trimming took 1 base from V and 5 from J, leaving 16 bases between them. Germline CDR1 SGHDT, CDR2 YYEEEE.

This clone was detected only a few times. As DNA, the CDR3 is TGCAGCGCCGTCGAGGGAAAAACGAACACTGAAGCTTTCTTT. Translation: CSAVEGKTNTEAFF. V is TRBV29-1 and J is TRBJ1-1; D is ambiguous. The V and J ends lost 7 bases and 1 base respectively, with 16 bases between them. The CDR3 covers 14 residues. Germline assignment: CDR1 SQVTM and CDR2 ANQGSEA. The full variable domain, in which reference TRBV29-1 and TRBJ1-1 provide the parts outside the CDR3, is SAVISQKPSRDICQRGTSLTIQCQVDSQVTMMFWYRQQPGQSLTLIATANQGSEATYESGFVIDKFPISRPNLTFSTLTVSNMSPEDSSIYLCSAVEGKTNTEAFFGQGTRLTVV.

The J gene is TRBJ2-1, the V gene TRBV2; D gene uncertain. Germline CDR1 is SNHLY and CDR2 is FYNNEI. V gave up 6 bases and J gave up 2 bases, with 20 bases separating them. This CDR3 is 17 amino acids long. CDR3 amino acids: CASSLAPYSQPYNEQFF. The CDR3 coding sequence is TGTGCCAGCAGCTTAGCCCCGTACTCCCAGCCCTACAATGAGCAGTTCTTC.

This clone was counted between two and nine times. This chain uses TRBV2 with TRBJ2-5; tentative D call: TRBD2 (6 bases). Looked up from germline, CDR1 is SNHLY and CDR2 is FYNNEI. The germline V and J ends were trimmed by 5 bases and 4 bases, with 14 bases remaining between them. The CDR3 consists of 14 residues. CDR3 sequence reads: CASSPLGSGETQYF. The CDR3 coding sequence is TGTGCCAGCAGTCCGCTTGGTAGCGGAGAGACCCAGTACTTC.

The chain links TRBV19 to TRBJ2-7; the match to TRBD1 covers 8 bases. CDR1 and CDR2 from the germline V gene are LNHDA and SQIVND (reference sequence). Losses at the gene ends were 3 bases for V and 2 bases for J; bases not matched to a gene: 6. The CDR3 sequence is 15 residues long. For the CDR3, the DNA is TGTGCCAGTAGTATTAAGGACAGGGAGGCCTACGAGCAGTACTTC. This translates into CASSIKDREAYEQYF.

The V gene is TRBV14, the J gene TRBJ2-1; no firm D call. The length of the CDR3 is 12 residues. V lost 0 bases, J lost 10 bases, and 7 bases lay in between. Looked up from germline, CDR1 is SGHDN and CDR2 is FVKESK. The CDR3 region is CASSQEVGEQFF. The CDR3 DNA is TGTGCCAGCAGCCAAGAGGTGGGGGAGCAGTTCTTC.

The chain has TRBV19 and TRBJ2-7, with unresolved D. The V end lost 1 base, the J end lost 5 bases, and 12 bases lay between the germline ends. The CDR3 has 14 residues. Germline lookup yields CDR1 LNHDA and CDR2 SQIVND (reference sequence). The CDR3 here is CASSIGQKANEQYF. DNA of the CDR3: TGTGCCAGTAGTATAGGTCAAAAGGCCAACGAGCAGTACTTC.

The sample holds a few counts of this clone. Here the CDR3 reads CASRPDRALSYEQYF. The CDR3 DNA reads as TGTGCCAGCAGACCCGACAGGGCCCTTTCCTACGAGCAGTACTTC. This chain connects TRBV28 to TRBJ2-7; 7 bases map to TRBD1. The CDR3 is 15 amino acids. The V gene's germline CDR1 is MDHEN and CDR2 SYDVKM. V lost 6 bases, J lost 1 base, and 9 bases stayed unmatched.

This chain connects TRBV7-3 to TRBJ2-7, with 9 bases fitting TRBD2. The V gene end was trimmed by 1 base and the J gene end by 1 base; junction bases not matched to a gene: 5. The CDR3 is made up of 16 amino acids. Germline CDR1 reads SGHTA; CDR2 reads FQGTGA. The CDR3 sequence: CASSLMFSGSSYEQYF. The DNA for the CDR3 is TGTGCCAGCAGCTTAATGTTTAGCGGGAGTTCCTACGAGCAGTACTTC.

The chain is built from TRBV5-1 and TRBJ2-1; maybe TRBD2 (6 bases). The germline V gene has CDR1 SGHRS and CDR2 YFSETQ. The CDR3 extends over 14 amino acids. V was clipped by 7 bases and J by 9 bases, with 20 bases between them. The CDR3 protein is CASGPGTPGGEQFF. The CDR3 DNA follows: TGCGCCAGCGGCCCCGGGACTCCGGGCGGTGAGCAGTTCTTC. Using reference TRBV5-1 and TRBJ2-1 for the parts outside the CDR3, the full variable domain is KAGVTQTPRYLIKTRGQQVTLSCSPISGHRSVSWYQQTPGQGLQFLFEYFSETQRNKGNFPGRFSGRQFSNSRSEMNVSTLELGDSALYLCASGPGTPGGEQFFGPGTRLTVL.

CDR3 sequence (DNA): TGCAGTGGGTGGGCGGGAAGTCACAATGAGCAGTTCTTC. As protein: CSGWAGSHNEQFF. J is TRBJ2-1 and V is TRBV29-1, with D tentatively TRBD2 (6 bases). The germline gives CDR1 SQVTM, CDR2 ANQGSEA. The CDR3 is 13 amino acids.

This clone has only a few counts. This chain's CDR3 is CASSVRTSGRNEQFF. The CDR3 DNA follows: TGTGCCAGCAGTGTGAGGACTAGCGGCCGCAATGAGCAGTTCTTC. The chain combines TRBV2 with TRBJ2-1; 10 nucleotides line up with TRBD2. Germline V gene data show CDR1 as SNHLY and CDR2 as FYNNEI. The CDR3 is 15 amino acids. J was trimmed by 6 bases and V by 4 bases; bases with no gene match: 6.

The CDR3 sequence is CASSFVGVTGEQFF. In DNA form, the CDR3 reads TGTGCCAGCAGTTTTGTCGGAGTCACTGGAGAGCAGTTCTTC. The J gene is TRBJ2-1, the V gene TRBV27; no firm D call. The germline V gene has CDR1 MNHEY and CDR2 SMNVEV (reference sequence). The CDR3 is 14 residues long. V was pared by 3 bases and J by 10 bases, with 16 bases between.

The J gene is TRBJ2-7, the V gene TRBV18; D is perhaps TRBD2 (5 bases). This CDR3 is built from 14 residues. V shed 3 bases and J shed 3 bases, with 12 bases lying between them. Germline lookup yields CDR1 KGHSH and CDR2 LQKENI. The CDR3, as DNA: TGTGCCAGCTCACCCCAGCGGCCCGTCTACGAGCAGTACTTC. Translation: CASSPQRPVYEQYF.

The V and J genes are TRBV4-2 and TRBJ2-1; 11 bases align to TRBD2. The CDR3 covers 15 residues. With 0 bases clipped from V and 9 bases from J, the junction kept 4 bases outside the gene matches. Germline CDR1 LGHNA, CDR2 YNFKEQ. The CDR3 spells CASSQDLAGGAEQFF. DNA of the CDR3: TGTGCCAGCAGCCAAGATTTAGCGGGAGGGGCTGAGCAGTTCTTC.

This sequence joins TRBV7-8 and TRBJ2-7; a possible D gene is TRBD1 (6 bases). This CDR3 region has 13 residues. V gave up 5 bases and J gave up 4 bases, with 12 bases separating them. Germline loops: CDR1 SGHVS, CDR2 FQNEAQ. CDR3: CASSKDRQYEQYF. The CDR3 DNA reads as TGTGCCAGCAGCAAGGACAGACAATACGAGCAGTACTTC.

This clone was seen only once. The chain uses TRBV5-5 and TRBJ2-6, with D perhaps being TRBD1 or TRBD2 (5 bases each). Germline V gene data show CDR1 as SGHKS and CDR2 as YYEKEE (reference sequence). The CDR3 totals 18 residues. Trimming cost V 4 bases and J 1 base, with 18 bases left between them. The CDR3 region is CASSPSGATRSGANVLTF. In nucleotides, the CDR3 is TGTGCCAGCAGCCCCTCCGGGGCGACCCGTTCTGGGGCCAACGTCCTGACTTTC. Filled out from reference TRBV5-5 and TRBJ2-6, the complete variable domain reads DAGVTQSPTHLIKTRGQQVTLRCSPISGHKSVSWYQQVLGQGPQFIFQYYEKEERGRGNFPDRFSARQFPNYSSELNVNALLLGDSALYLCASSPSGATRSGANVLTFGAGSRLTVL.

This sequence joins TRBV7-2 and TRBJ2-1; TRBD2 is a possible D gene (6 bases). The CDR3 totals 14 residues. The germline CDR1 and CDR2 sequences are SGHTA and FQGNSA. Deletions cut 2 bases from V and 9 bases from J, with 14 bases between. In DNA form, the CDR3 reads TGTGCCAGCAGCTTAAGAGCGGGTGAGGGTGAGCAGTTCTTC. Protein: CASSLRAGEGEQFF. Complete variable domain (other parts from reference TRBV7-2 and TRBJ2-1): GAGVSQSPSNKVTEKGKDVELRCDPISGHTALYWYRQSLGQGLEFLIYFQGNSAPDKSGLPSDRFSAERTGGSVSTLTIQRTQQEDSAVYLCASSLRAGEGEQFFGPGTRLTVL.

The chain combines TRBV15 with TRBJ2-3; TRBD2 aligns across 7 bases. Per the germline V gene, CDR1 is LNHNV and CDR2 is YYDKDF (reference sequence). The trim removed 6 bases at V and 0 bases at J, leaving 3 bases unmatched. The CDR3 consists of 14 residues. DNA for the CDR3: TGTGCCACCAGACTAGCGACTAGCACAGATACGCAGTATTTT. It codes for CATRLATSTDTQYF.

This chain joins TRBV28 and TRBJ1-6, with 7 positions matching TRBD1. V shed 3 bases and J 8 bases; nucleotides not matched to a gene: 4. Germline CDR1 is MDHEN and CDR2 is SYDVKM. The CDR3 is 14 amino acids. The CDR3: CASSLATGDSPLHF. The CDR3 bases are TGTGCCAGCAGTTTGGCTACAGGGGATTCACCCCTCCACTTT.

The rearrangement links TRBV5-4 to TRBJ1-1; possibly TRBD1 for D (5 bases). This CDR3 spans 16 amino acids. The V and J ends lost 4 bases and 0 bases respectively, with 16 bases between them. In germline, CDR1 is SGHNT, CDR2 YYREEE (reference sequence). Here the CDR3 reads CASSRDPGGMNTEAFF. CDR3 coding DNA: TGTGCCAGCAGCCGGGACCCGGGCGGCATGAACACTGAAGCTTTCTTT.

The chain has TRBV2 and TRBJ2-2; TRBD2 agrees at 12 bases. The CDR3 has 16 residues. Trimming at V came to 5 bases and at J to 3 bases, leaving 4 bases not matched to a gene. CDR1 is SNHLY, CDR2 FYNNEI, per germline. This chain's CDR3 is CASSYRLAGDTGELFF. The CDR3 bases are TGTGCCAGCAGTTATAGACTAGCGGGAGACACCGGGGAGCTGTTTTTT.